The 27 T cell receptor beta chains below all came from one sample that was sequenced in a study of T cells in Graves' hyperthyroidism and ophthalmopathy. Amplification yielded TCR beta CDR3 regions, with RNA transcripts as the source. Initially, a first-round RT-PCR of the TCR CDR3 employed the HTBI primer set. TCRdb re-called the multiplex PCR reads with MiXCR, one entry per CDR3 protein. Of about 520,000 distinct CDR3 sequences listed, around 22% were seen once; the top ten hold over 9%. Sequencing input: blood. The source of these receptors is a woman aged 25 to 39 with Graves' ophthalmopathy.

This clonotype came up many times. This CDR3 reads CASSGQAGTFNQPQHF. As DNA, the CDR3 is TGTGCCAGCAGCGGACAAGCCGGGACCTTCAATCAGCCCCAGCATTTT. The chain joins TRBV7-8 to TRBJ1-5, with D maybe TRBD1 (5 bases). CDR3 length: 16 amino acids. V shed 5 bases and J shed 3 bases, with 17 bases lying between them. Germline CDR1 reads SGHVS; CDR2 reads FQNEAQ.

The CDR3 reads CASSVTGAGTGELFF. In DNA, the CDR3 is TGTGCCAGCAGCGTTACGGGAGCGGGCACCGGGGAGCTGTTTTTT. This chain connects TRBV9 to TRBJ2-2; TRBD2 is a possible D gene (6 bases). V dropped 2 bases and J dropped 4 bases, with 12 bases sitting between them. The germline V gene encodes CDR1 SGDLS and CDR2 YYNGEE. This CDR3 is built from 15 residues.

The table lists this clonotype with many counts. The J gene is TRBJ1-3, the V gene TRBV7-2; D remains unclear. Germline values: CDR1 SGHTA, CDR2 FQGNSA. V lost 6 bases and J 3 bases, leaving 6 bases between the germline ends. The CDR3 is 12 residues long. CDR3 sequence (DNA): TGTGCCAGCAGAACTGGTGGAAACACCATATATTTT. This gives the protein CASRTGGNTIYF.

To note about this clonotype: A junction end diverges from the germline sequence, so it may reflect a read error. The rearrangement uses TRBV27 and TRBJ2-5; the match to TRBD2 covers 12 bases. CDR3 size: 16 residues. CDR1 MNHEY and CDR2 SMNVEV come from the germline V gene (reference sequence). CDR3 sequence: CASSLRASGGEETRYF. CDR3 in DNA: TGTGCCAGCAGTTTACGGGCTAGCGGGGGGGAAGAGACCCGGTACTTC.

This clonotype came up many times. The rearrangement uses TRBV28 and TRBJ2-5; either TRBD1 or TRBD2 may fit D (5 bases each). This CDR3 spans 13 amino acids. Germline lookup yields CDR1 MDHEN and CDR2 SYDVKM. V was shortened by 8 bases and J by 2 bases, with 12 bases between the two germline ends. CDR3 sequence reads: CASVRGGQETQYF. The CDR3 DNA follows: TGTGCCAGCGTACGGGGCGGACAAGAGACCCAGTACTTC.

This clonotype was recorded at least ten times. The chain uses TRBV6-1 and TRBJ1-5, with TRBD1 matching over 8 bases. The length of the CDR3 is 14 residues. Losses at the gene ends were 7 bases for V and 2 bases for J; bases not matched to a gene: 4. From germline, CDR1 is MNHNS and CDR2 SASEGT. The CDR3 bases are TGTGCCAGCAAGGACAGGGCTGGCAATCAGCCCCAGCATTTT. Residues: CASKDRAGNQPQHF.

In its sample, this clonotype was seen many times. The chain joins TRBV29-1 to TRBJ1-3; D gene ambiguous. The CDR3 length is 13 residues. The V end lost 4 bases, the J end lost 0 bases, and 7 bases lay between the germline ends. Germline CDR1 reads SQVTM; CDR2 reads ANQGSEA. Here the CDR3 reads CSVGGISGNTIYF. The CDR3 region has the DNA TGCAGCGTTGGGGGTATCTCTGGAAACACCATATATTTT.

This clonotype has ten or more counts. V gene TRBV5-1 combines with J gene TRBJ1-1, with D maybe TRBD1 (5 bases). Deletions cut 2 bases from V and 7 bases from J, with 12 bases between. The CDR3 loop spans 13 amino acids. Per germline, CDR1 SGHRS and CDR2 YFSETQ. The CDR3 protein is CASSLQASLEAFF. The CDR3 coding sequence is TGCGCCAGCAGCTTACAGGCGTCGCTTGAAGCTTTCTTT.

In this sample, this clonotype turned up many times. A read error may explain this, as a much larger clone is one base away. The CDR3 DNA sequence: TGTGCCAGCAGCTTACCTACTAGCGGGGGCTACGAGCAGTACTTC. Protein: CASSLPTSGGYEQYF. V gene TRBV11-2 combines with J gene TRBJ2-7; TRBD2 agrees at 11 bases. The V gene's germline CDR1 is SGHAT and CDR2 FQNNGV. Trimming at V came to 2 bases and at J to 3 bases, leaving 3 bases not matched to a gene. This CDR3 is 15 amino acids long.

Many counts were recorded for this clonotype. V gene TRBV18 combines with J gene TRBJ2-2; D call uncertain. Germline V gene data show CDR1 as KGHSH and CDR2 as LQKENI. Between the trimmed V and J ends, which lost 2 bases and 3 bases, there was a span of 7 bases. The CDR3 sequence is 14 residues long. The CDR3: CASSPGVDTGELFF. The CDR3 DNA is TGTGCCAGCTCACCAGGGGTTGACACCGGGGAGCTGTTTTTT.

In this sample, this clonotype turned up many times. J is TRBJ1-5 and V is TRBV9; D not certain. Germline assignment: CDR1 SGDLS and CDR2 YYNGEE. The CDR3 is made up of 15 amino acids. Deletions cut 0 bases from V and 3 bases from J, with 10 bases between. CDR3 sequence: CASSVEDNLNQPQHF. Here the CDR3 DNA reads TGTGCCAGCAGCGTAGAAGACAACCTCAATCAGCCCCAGCATTTT. Supplemented by reference TRBV9 and TRBJ1-5, the full variable domain reads DSGVTQTPKHLITATGQRVTLRCSPRSGDLSVYWYQQSLDQGLQFLIQYYNGEERAKGNILERFSAQQFPDLHSELNLSSLELGDSALYFCASSVEDNLNQPQHFGDGTRLSIL.

This clonotype showed up just once. This may stem from a read error, because a much larger clone lies one nucleotide away. The genes are TRBV19 and TRBJ2-7; D ambiguous. This CDR3 contains 14 residues. The V end was cut by 6 bases, the J end by 5 bases, with 17 bases between. The germline CDR1 and CDR2 sequences are LNHDA and SQIVND (reference sequence). CDR3 nucleotides: TGTGCCAGTAGCCTCGGCAGAGCAACGAACGAGCAGTACTTC. As protein: CASSLGRATNEQYF.

The gene calls are TRBV11-1 and TRBJ2-2; perhaps TRBD1 as D (5 bases). The CDR3 has 14 amino acids. The V end was cut by 7 bases, the J end by 2 bases, with 11 bases between. Per the germline V gene, CDR1 is SGHAT and CDR2 is FQDESV (reference sequence). The CDR3 sequence: CASTLGPNTGELFF. As DNA, the CDR3 is TGTGCCAGCACCCTGGGGCCTAACACCGGGGAGCTGTTTTTT. Complete variable domain (other parts from reference TRBV11-1 and TRBJ2-2): EAEVAQSPRYKITEKSQAVAFWCDPISGHATLYWYRQILGQGPELLVQFQDESVVDDSQLPKDRFSAERLKGVDSTLKIQPAELGDSAMYLCASTLGPNTGELFFGEGSRLTVL.

This clonotype was seen many times. This rearrangement joins TRBV20-1 to TRBJ2-6, with a weak D call TRBD2 (6 bases). The CDR3 runs to 15 residues. CDR1 DFQATT and CDR2 SNEGSKA come from the germline V gene (reference sequence). V was clipped by 1 base and J by 2 bases, with 9 bases between them. For the CDR3, the DNA is TGCAGTGCTAGAGGTGCGGGGACTGGGGCCAACGTCCTGACTTTC. Translation gives CSARGAGTGANVLTF.

J is TRBJ1-1 and V is TRBV7-3; no definite D call. The V and J ends lost 5 bases and 4 bases respectively, with 14 bases between them. CDR3 length equals 14 residues. Germline lookup yields CDR1 SGHTA and CDR2 FQGTGA. The CDR3 region is CASSRSGSATEAFF. CDR3 nucleotides: TGTGCCAGCAGCCGCAGCGGCAGTGCCACTGAAGCTTTCTTT.

This clonotype was seen many times. This rearrangement joins TRBV12-3 or TRBV12-4 to TRBJ1-1, with D possibly being TRBD1 (6 bases). This CDR3 has 14 amino acids. Trimming removed 6 bases from V and 7 bases from J, with 18 bases in between. The CDR3 nucleotides are TGTGCCAGCAGACACGACAGGAGGTCCATTGAAGCTTTCTTT. Its translation is CASRHDRRSIEAFF.

As DNA, the CDR3 is TGTGCCAGCACCCCCAGATGGGGGCCGGGACAGCCCCAGCATTTT. Translated, it gives CASTPRWGPGQPQHF. The chain couples TRBV28 to TRBJ1-5; TRBD1 is a possible D gene (6 bases). The CDR3 loop spans 15 amino acids. CDR1 is MDHEN and CDR2 is SYDVKM in the germline V gene. Trimming shortened V by 7 bases and J by 7 bases, and 20 bases separated the two germline ends.

This clonotype has a count of ten or more. This CDR3 reads CASSSPRSGNTIYF. The CDR3 DNA reads as TGTGCCAGTAGTTCCCCCCGATCTGGAAACACCATATATTTT. The rearrangement uses TRBV19 and TRBJ1-3; no definite D call. The CDR3 has 14 residues. The germline CDR1 and CDR2 sequences are LNHDA and SQIVND (reference sequence). The germline V and J ends were trimmed by 5 bases and 1 base, with 9 bases remaining between them.

J is TRBJ1-2 and V is TRBV15, with D uncertain. The germline V gene has CDR1 LNHNV and CDR2 YYDKDF (reference sequence). The CDR3 is 13 residues long. With 0 bases removed from V and 8 bases from J, the gap between germline ends came to 10 bases. CDR3: CATSREGTVGYTF. The DNA for the CDR3 is TGTGCCACCAGCAGAGAGGGAACAGTGGGCTACACCTTC.

The chain uses TRBV9 and TRBJ1-2; weak D call: TRBD1 (5 bases). V was trimmed by 0 bases and J by 6 bases, leaving 15 bases between them. Per the germline V gene, CDR1 is SGDLS and CDR2 is YYNGEE. There are 15 residues in the CDR3. This chain's CDR3 is CASSVDAGTGDGYTF. Written as DNA, the CDR3 is TGTGCCAGCAGCGTAGATGCGGGGACGGGGGATGGCTACACCTTC.

Comment on this clonotype: The junction departs from germline at one end; a sequencing error may be responsible. The genes are TRBV11-3 and TRBJ1-1; D is unresolved. Germline assignment: CDR1 SGHNT and CDR2 YENEEA. The length of the CDR3 is 12 residues. CDR3 in DNA: TGTGCCAACAGCTCGGGGAACACTGAAGCTTTCTTT. It translates to CANSSGNTEAFF.

This clonotype was seen only a few times. The rearrangement joins TRBV12-3 or TRBV12-4 to TRBJ2-7; D is undetermined. V lost 6 bases and J lost 3, with 18 bases in between. The CDR3 sequence is 15 residues long. The CDR3: CASSDGRAESYEQYF. The CDR3 DNA follows: TGTGCCAGCAGCGACGGACGTGCCGAGAGCTACGAGCAGTACTTC.

At least ten counts were recorded for this clonotype. Here the CDR3 DNA reads TGTGCCAGCAGCTTAGGTTCAGTTAGGTACGAGCAGTACTTC. The encoded protein is CASSLGSVRYEQYF. J is TRBJ2-7 and V is TRBV7-2; unclear D gene. Deletions cut 1 base from V and 4 bases from J, with 11 bases between. This CDR3 contains 14 residues. Germline CDR1 is SGHTA and CDR2 is FQGNSA.

Ten or more counts support this clonotype. The chain uses TRBV6-1 and TRBJ2-2; TRBD1 agrees at 9 bases. The germline V gene encodes CDR1 MNHNS and CDR2 SASEGT. The CDR3 length is 13 residues. After removal of 11 bases from V and 1 base from J, the junction contained 2 bases not matched to a gene. CDR3: CASGQGNTGELFF. The CDR3, as DNA: TGTGCCTCGGGACAGGGGAACACCGGGGAGCTGTTTTTT.

V usage is TRBV28 and J usage is TRBJ1-5; no clear D gene. There are 12 residues in the CDR3. Germline lookup yields CDR1 MDHEN and CDR2 SYDVKM. Trimming left V 3 bases short and J 5 bases short, with 5 bases between. The CDR3 bases are TGTGCCAGCAGTTTCGTGGATCAGCCCCAGCATTTT. It is translated as CASSFVDQPQHF. The full variable domain, completed using reference TRBV28 and TRBJ1-5, is DVKVTQSSRYLVKRTGEKVFLECVQDMDHENMFWYRQDPGLGLRLIYFSYDVKMKEKGDIPEGYSVSREKKERFSLILESASTNQTSMYLCASSFVDQPQHFGDGTRLSIL.

This clonotype has a count of ten or more. V usage is TRBV15 and J usage is TRBJ1-2; D is ambiguous. V lost 3 bases and J lost 1, with 3 bases in between. Germline V CDR1 and CDR2: LNHNV, YYDKDF (reference sequence). The CDR3 is 12 residues long. CDR3 nucleotides: TGTGCCACCAGCAGTGTTAACTATGGCTACACCTTC. Its translation: CATSSVNYGYTF.

Ten or more counts support this clonotype. The V and J genes are TRBV28 and TRBJ2-7, with unresolved D. The CDR3 runs to 12 residues. V lost 6 bases to trimming and J lost 4 bases, with 10 bases between them. Germline V gene data show CDR1 as MDHEN and CDR2 as SYDVKM. The CDR3 reads CASSSSPYEQYF. As DNA, the CDR3 is TGTGCCAGCAGCTCCTCTCCTTACGAGCAGTACTTC. Complete variable domain (other parts from reference TRBV28 and TRBJ2-7): DVKVTQSSRYLVKRTGEKVFLECVQDMDHENMFWYRQDPGLGLRLIYFSYDVKMKEKGDIPEGYSVSREKKERFSLILESASTNQTSMYLCASSSSPYEQYFGPGTRLTVT.